The present entry profiles one TCR beta chain with its context. The CDR3 covers 15 residues. CDR1 is WSHSY and CDR2 is SAAADI in the germline V gene. V lost 4 bases to trimming and J lost 2 bases; unmatched junction nucleotides: 6. Assay used: immunoSEQ multiplex PCR; TCRdb lists only in-frame clones, some missing. The profile shows more than 2,000,000 clones, 85% to 95% of them singletons. The data originate from a study of shared clonotypes between healthy human individuals. This rearrangement joins TRBV10-2 to TRBJ2-5; 8 positions agree with TRBD2. The material sequenced was naive CD4+ T cells from PBMCs. Subset given: CD45RA+ positively selected. This sequence was found in a man between 18 and 35 years old in good health. Some clones in this sample may be carry-over from other donors' samples. CDR3 protein: CASSGVAGFQETQYF. The CDR3, as DNA: TGCGCCAGCAGTGGGGTAGCGGGATTTCAAGAGACCCAGTACTTC.